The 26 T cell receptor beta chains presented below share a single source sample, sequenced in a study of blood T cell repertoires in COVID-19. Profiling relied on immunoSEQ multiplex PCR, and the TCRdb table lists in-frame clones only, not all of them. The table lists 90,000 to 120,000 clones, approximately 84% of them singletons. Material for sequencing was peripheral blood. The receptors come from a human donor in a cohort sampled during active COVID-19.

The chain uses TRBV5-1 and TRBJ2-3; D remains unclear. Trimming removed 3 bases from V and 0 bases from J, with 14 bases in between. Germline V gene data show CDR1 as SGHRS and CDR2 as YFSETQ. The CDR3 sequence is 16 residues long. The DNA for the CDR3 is TGCGCCAGCAGCTGGAAAGAGGCTGCTAGCACAGATACGCAGTATTTT. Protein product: CASSWKEAASTDTQYF.

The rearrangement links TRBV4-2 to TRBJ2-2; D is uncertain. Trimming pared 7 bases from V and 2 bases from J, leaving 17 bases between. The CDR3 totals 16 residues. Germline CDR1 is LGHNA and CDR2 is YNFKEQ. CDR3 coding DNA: TGTGCCAGCACCCTAGTGCGAACCCCAAACACCGGGGAGCTGTTTTTT. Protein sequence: CASTLVRTPNTGELFF.

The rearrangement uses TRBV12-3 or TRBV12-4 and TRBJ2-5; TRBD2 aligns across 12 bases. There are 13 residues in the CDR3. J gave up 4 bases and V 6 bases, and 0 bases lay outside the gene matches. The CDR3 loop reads CASRGLAGETQYF. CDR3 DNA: TGTGCCAGCAGGGGACTAGCGGGAGAGACCCAGTACTTC.

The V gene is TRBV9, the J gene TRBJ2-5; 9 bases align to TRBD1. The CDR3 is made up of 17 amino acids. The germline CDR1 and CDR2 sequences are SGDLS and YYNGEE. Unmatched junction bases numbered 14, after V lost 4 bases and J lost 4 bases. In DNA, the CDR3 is TGTGCCAGCAGCCCTAATCCGGGACAGGGACCTCGAGAGACCCAGTACTTC. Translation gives CASSPNPGQGPRETQYF.

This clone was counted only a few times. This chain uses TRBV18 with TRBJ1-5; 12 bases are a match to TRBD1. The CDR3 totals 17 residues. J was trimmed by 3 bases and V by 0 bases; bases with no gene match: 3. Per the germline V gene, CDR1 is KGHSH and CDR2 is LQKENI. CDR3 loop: CASSPPGTGGSNQPQHF. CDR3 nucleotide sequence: TGTGCCAGCTCACCACCCGGGACAGGGGGCTCCAATCAGCCCCAGCATTTT.

CDR3 sequence: CATSDLPRLAGDRTGELFF. Written as DNA, the CDR3 is TGTGCCACCAGTGATTTGCCTCGGCTAGCGGGAGATAGGACCGGGGAGCTGTTTTTT. V gene TRBV24-1 combines with J gene TRBJ2-2, with 10 bases that match TRBD2. The CDR3 has 19 amino acids. The germline gives CDR1 KGHDR, CDR2 SFDVKD. V dropped 0 bases and J dropped 5; count of bases not matched to a gene: 11.

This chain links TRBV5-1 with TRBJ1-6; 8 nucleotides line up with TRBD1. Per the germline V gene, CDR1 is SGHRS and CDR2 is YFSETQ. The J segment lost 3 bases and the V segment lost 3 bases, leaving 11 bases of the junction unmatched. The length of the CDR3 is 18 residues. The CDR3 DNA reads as TGCGCCAGCAGCTCAGGCGGACAGGGAGGCCTCTATAATTCACCCCTCCACTTT. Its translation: CASSSGGQGGLYNSPLHF. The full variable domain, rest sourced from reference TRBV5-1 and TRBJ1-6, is KAGVTQTPRYLIKTRGQQVTLSCSPISGHRSVSWYQQTPGQGLQFLFEYFSETQRNKGNFPGRFSGRQFSNSRSEMNVSTLELGDSALYLCASSSGGQGGLYNSPLHFGNGTRLTVT.

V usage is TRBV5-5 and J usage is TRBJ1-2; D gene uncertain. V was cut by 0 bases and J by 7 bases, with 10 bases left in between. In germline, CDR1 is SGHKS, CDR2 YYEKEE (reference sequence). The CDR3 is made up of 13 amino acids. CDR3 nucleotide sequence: TGTGCCAGCAGCTTGGAGGAAAGGAGTGGCTACACCTTC. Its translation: CASSLEERSGYTF.

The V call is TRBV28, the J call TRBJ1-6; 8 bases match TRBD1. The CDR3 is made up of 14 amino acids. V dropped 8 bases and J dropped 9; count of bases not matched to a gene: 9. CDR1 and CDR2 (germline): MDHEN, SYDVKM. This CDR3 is CASDGQGDGSPLHF. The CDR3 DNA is TGTGCCAGCGATGGACAGGGTGATGGTTCACCCCTCCACTTT.

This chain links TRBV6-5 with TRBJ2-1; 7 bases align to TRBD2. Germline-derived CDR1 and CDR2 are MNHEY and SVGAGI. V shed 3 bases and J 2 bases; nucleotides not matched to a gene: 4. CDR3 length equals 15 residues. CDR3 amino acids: CASSYGGGTYNEQFF. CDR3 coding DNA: TGTGCCAGCAGTTATGGGGGGGGGACCTACAATGAGCAGTTCTTC.

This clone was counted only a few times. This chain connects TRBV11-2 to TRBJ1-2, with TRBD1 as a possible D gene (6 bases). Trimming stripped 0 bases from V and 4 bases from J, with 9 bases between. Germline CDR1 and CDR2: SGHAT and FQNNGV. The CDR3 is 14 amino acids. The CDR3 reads CASSLEGASYGYTF. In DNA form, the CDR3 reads TGTGCCAGCAGCTTAGAGGGGGCGAGCTATGGCTACACCTTC.

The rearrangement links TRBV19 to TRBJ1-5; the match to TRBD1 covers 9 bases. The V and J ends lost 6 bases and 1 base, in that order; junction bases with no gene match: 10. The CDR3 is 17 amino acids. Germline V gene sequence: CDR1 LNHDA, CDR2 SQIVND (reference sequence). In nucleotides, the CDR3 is TGTGCCAGTAGGCGACCGGGACAGGGTCGAAGCAATCAGCCCCAGCATTTT. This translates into CASRRPGQGRSNQPQHF.

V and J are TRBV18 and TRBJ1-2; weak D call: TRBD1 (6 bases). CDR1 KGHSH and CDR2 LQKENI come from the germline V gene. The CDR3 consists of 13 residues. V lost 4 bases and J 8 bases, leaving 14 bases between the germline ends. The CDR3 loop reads CASSLGTLEGYTF. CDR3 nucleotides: TGTGCCAGCTCACTGGGGACACTAGAAGGCTACACCTTC.

The CDR3 protein is CASSLQGSYNEQFF. For the CDR3, the DNA is TGCGCCAGCAGCTTGCAGGGATCCTACAATGAGCAGTTCTTC. The chain couples TRBV5-1 to TRBJ2-1; D may be TRBD1 (5 bases). V was trimmed by 1 base and J by 1 base, leaving 6 bases between them. This CDR3 is built from 14 residues. Germline CDR1 reads SGHRS; CDR2 reads YFSETQ.

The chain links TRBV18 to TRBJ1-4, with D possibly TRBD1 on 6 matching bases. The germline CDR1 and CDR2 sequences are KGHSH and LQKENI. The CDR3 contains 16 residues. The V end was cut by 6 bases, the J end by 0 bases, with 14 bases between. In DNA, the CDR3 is TGTGCCAGCTCGCCCTTGCGGACAGCAACTAATGAAAAACTGTTTTTT. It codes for CASSPLRTATNEKLFF. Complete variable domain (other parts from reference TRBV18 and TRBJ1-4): NAGVMQNPRHLVRRRGQEARLRCSPMKGHSHVYWYRQLPEEGLKFMVYLQKENIIDESGMPKERFSAEFPKEGPSILRIQQVVRGDSAAYFCASSPLRTATNEKLFFGSGTQLSVL.

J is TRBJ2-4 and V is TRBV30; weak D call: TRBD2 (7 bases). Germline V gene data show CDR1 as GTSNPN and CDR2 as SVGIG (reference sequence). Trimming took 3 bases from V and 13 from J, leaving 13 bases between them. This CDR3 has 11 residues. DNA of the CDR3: TGTGCCTGGAGGGGGGGGGCAAGCCAGTACTTC. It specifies CAWRGGASQYF.

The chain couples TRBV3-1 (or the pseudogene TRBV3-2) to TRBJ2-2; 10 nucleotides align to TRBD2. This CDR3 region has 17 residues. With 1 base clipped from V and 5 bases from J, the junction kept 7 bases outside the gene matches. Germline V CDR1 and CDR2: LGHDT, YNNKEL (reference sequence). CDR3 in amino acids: CASSQAMSGRATGELFF. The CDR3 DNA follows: TGTGCCAGCAGCCAAGCGATGAGCGGGAGGGCTACCGGGGAGCTGTTTTTT.

The CDR3 DNA follows: TGTGCCAGCACCTTGTGGCAGGGGGGTCAGCCCCAGCATTTT. Translating it yields CASTLWQGGQPQHF. The V call is TRBV28, the J call TRBJ1-5; 7 bases line up with TRBD1. With V trimmed by 7 bases and J by 6 bases, 9 bases remained unmatched. Germline CDR1 MDHEN, CDR2 SYDVKM. The CDR3 is 14 residues long.

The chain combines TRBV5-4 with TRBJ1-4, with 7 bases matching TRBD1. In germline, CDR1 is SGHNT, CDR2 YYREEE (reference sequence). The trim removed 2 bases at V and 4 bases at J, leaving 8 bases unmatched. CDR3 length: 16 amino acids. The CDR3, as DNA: TGTGCCAGCAGCTTAAAACCGGGACAGTTTAATGAAAAACTGTTTTTT. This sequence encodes CASSLKPGQFNEKLFF.

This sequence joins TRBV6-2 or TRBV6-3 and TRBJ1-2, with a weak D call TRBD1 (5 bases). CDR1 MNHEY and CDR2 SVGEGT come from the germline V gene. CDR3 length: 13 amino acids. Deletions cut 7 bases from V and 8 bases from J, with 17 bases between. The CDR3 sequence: CASTYLGADGYTF. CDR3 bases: TGTGCCAGCACTTATTTAGGGGCAGACGGCTACACCTTC.

As DNA, the CDR3 is TGTGCCAGCAGCTTATCGGACAGGGTCGGGGATAATGAGCAGTTCTTC. Protein product: CASSLSDRVGDNEQFF. This chain connects TRBV11-2 to TRBJ2-1, with 8 bases lining up with TRBD1. The CDR3 spans 16 residues. CDR1 is SGHAT, CDR2 FQNNGV, per germline. V was pared by 2 bases and J by 7 bases, with 10 bases of the junction left unmatched.

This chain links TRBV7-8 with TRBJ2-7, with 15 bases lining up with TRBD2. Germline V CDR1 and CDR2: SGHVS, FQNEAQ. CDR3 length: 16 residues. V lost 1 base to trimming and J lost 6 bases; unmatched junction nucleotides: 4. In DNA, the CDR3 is TGTGCCAGCAGCTTAGACGGACTAGCGGGAGGGGGCGAGCAGTACTTC. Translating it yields CASSLDGLAGGGEQYF.

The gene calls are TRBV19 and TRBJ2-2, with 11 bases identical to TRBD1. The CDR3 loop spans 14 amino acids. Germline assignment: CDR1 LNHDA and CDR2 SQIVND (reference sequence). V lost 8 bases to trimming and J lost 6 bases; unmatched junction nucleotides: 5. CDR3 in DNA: TGTGCCAGTCGGTGGACAGGGGGCTCCGGGGAGCTGTTTTTT. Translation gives CASRWTGGSGELFF.

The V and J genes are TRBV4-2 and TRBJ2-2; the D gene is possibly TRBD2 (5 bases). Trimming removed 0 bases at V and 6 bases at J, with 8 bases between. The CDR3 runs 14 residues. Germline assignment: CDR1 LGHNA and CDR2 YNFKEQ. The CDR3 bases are TGTGCCAGCAGCCAAGATCCGGAGGCCGGGGAGCTGTTTTTT. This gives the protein CASSQDPEAGELFF.

The CDR3 DNA follows: TGTGCCAGCAGCCCTGGATTGGGGACAGGGCAGTCCGAGCAGTACGTC. It is translated as CASSPGLGTGQSEQYV. The gene calls are TRBV3-1 (or the pseudogene TRBV3-2) and TRBJ2-7, with 9 nucleotides matching TRBD1. J gave up 6 bases and V 4 bases, and 13 bases lay outside the gene matches. CDR1 is LGHDT and CDR2 is YNNKEL in the germline V gene (reference sequence). The CDR3 runs 16 residues.

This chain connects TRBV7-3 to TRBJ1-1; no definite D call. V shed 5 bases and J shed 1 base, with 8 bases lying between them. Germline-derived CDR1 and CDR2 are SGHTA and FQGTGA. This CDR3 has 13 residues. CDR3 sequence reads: CASSRNGNTEAFF. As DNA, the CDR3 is TGTGCCAGCAGCAGAAACGGGAACACTGAAGCTTTCTTT.